These 30 T cell receptor beta chains came from one sample sequenced in a study of blood T cells in healthy people across ages. With a J-beta primer mix and a sample-barcoded 5' primer, a second PCR ran about 7 to 12 cycles. TCRdb redid the calling of the 5' RACE reads with MiXCR, one entry per CDR3 protein. The sample holds 1.5 million to 1.9 million distinct CDR3 sequences; roughly 43% are singletons and the top ten take over 3.5%. Material: blood. The source of these receptors is a woman under 30 in good health.

This chain joins TRBV10-3 and TRBJ2-4; no clear D gene. Per germline, CDR1 ENHRY and CDR2 SYGVKD. The CDR3 contains 13 residues. Trimming took 3 bases from V and 9 from J, leaving 12 bases between them. The DNA of the CDR3 is TGTGCCATCAGTGAAGTTCAAAGAGGCATTCAGTACTTC. Translated: CAISEVQRGIQYF.

There are a few counts of this clonotype. The rearrangement joins TRBV15 to TRBJ2-3; 10 bases fit TRBD2. CDR1 is LNHNV and CDR2 is YYDKDF in the germline V gene (reference sequence). V shed 6 bases and J 2 bases; nucleotides not matched to a gene: 8. The CDR3 loop spans 16 amino acids. The CDR3: CATSRRTSGNTDTQYF. The CDR3 DNA follows: TGTGCCACCAGTCGGAGGACTAGCGGCAACACAGATACGCAGTATTTT.

In the case of this clonotype: One end of the junction varies from germline; a read error may be responsible. The V call is TRBV10-3, the J call TRBJ1-1, with D tentatively TRBD1 (5 bases). CDR3 length: 13 residues. Germline V gives CDR1 ENHRY, CDR2 SYGVKD. The CDR3 DNA is TGTACCATCAGTGATGGAGGATTAGGGGTAGCTTTCTTT. It codes for CTISDGGLGVAFF.

V and J are TRBV18 and TRBJ2-5; 7 bases agree with TRBD1. The CDR3 loop spans 15 amino acids. Unmatched junction bases numbered 17, after V lost 5 bases and J lost 11 bases. Germline lookup yields CDR1 KGHSH and CDR2 LQKENI. The DNA of the CDR3 is TGTGCCAGCTCAAAGATACAGGGGCTGGACAATGAGCAGTACTTC. Translation: CASSKIQGLDNEQYF. Together with reference TRBV18 and TRBJ2-5, the CDR3 gives the full variable domain: NAGVMQNPRHLVRRRGQEARLRCSPMKGHSHVYWYRQLPEEGLKFMVYLQKENIIDESGMPKERFSAEFPKEGPSILRIQQVVRGDSAAYFCASSKIQGLDNEQYFGPGTRLLVL.

The chain recombines TRBV12-3 or TRBV12-4 with TRBJ1-2, with TRBD1 matching over 9 bases. Trimming cost V 4 bases and J 3 bases; bases outside gene matches: 9. CDR3 size: 16 residues. This CDR3 is CASSSTQGAGDYGYTF. The CDR3 DNA reads TGTGCCAGCAGTTCAACACAGGGGGCAGGGGACTATGGCTACACCTTC.

The chain is built from TRBV20-1 and TRBJ2-1; TRBD2 is a possible D gene (5 bases). CDR3 length: 12 residues. CDR1 DFQATT and CDR2 SNEGSKA come from the germline V gene (reference sequence). V lost 7 bases, J lost 4 bases, and 11 bases lay in between. The CDR3 DNA sequence: TGCAGTGTTTGGCGGGCATACAATGAGCAGTTCTTC. This gives the protein CSVWRAYNEQFF.

The chain uses TRBV20-1 and TRBJ2-1; unclear D gene. This CDR3 has 13 amino acids. The V end lost 1 base, the J end lost 10 bases, and 14 bases lay between the germline ends. Germline V CDR1 and CDR2: DFQATT, SNEGSKA (reference sequence). The CDR3 protein is CSARVPPTGEQFF. CDR3 sequence (DNA): TGCAGTGCTAGAGTCCCACCCACGGGCGAGCAGTTCTTC.

This clonotype was detected only a few times. The genes are TRBV4-1 and TRBJ1-1; D uncertain. Trimming took 1 base from V and 1 from J, leaving 7 bases between them. The CDR3 has 14 residues. CDR1 is MGHRA and CDR2 is YSYEKL in the germline V gene. The chain's CDR3 is CASSQALTNTEAFF. Here the CDR3 DNA reads TGCGCCAGCAGCCAAGCGCTGACGAACACTGAAGCTTTCTTT.

This clonotype turned up a few times. The V call is TRBV9, the J call TRBJ1-2; 7 positions agree with TRBD1. CDR1 and CDR2 (germline): SGDLS, YYNGEE. The J segment lost 2 bases and the V segment lost 4 bases, leaving 14 bases of the junction unmatched. There are 17 residues in the CDR3. The CDR3: CASSTNLRTGDNYGYTF. The CDR3 DNA sequence: TGTGCCAGCAGCACCAACCTTAGGACAGGAGACAACTATGGCTACACCTTC.

V usage is TRBV10-3 and J usage is TRBJ2-1; 7 bases agree with TRBD1. The CDR3 totals 15 residues. CDR1 and CDR2 (germline): ENHRY, SYGVKD. J was trimmed by 1 base and V by 5 bases; bases with no gene match: 5. This chain's CDR3 is CAISRQGGSYNEQFF. CDR3 bases: TGTGCCATCAGTCGACAGGGTGGGTCCTACAATGAGCAGTTCTTC.

The chain uses TRBV9 and TRBJ2-4; 10 bases fit TRBD1. The end of the DNA fits TRBJ2-7 better, so the J call may be wrong. CDR1 and CDR2 from the germline V gene are SGDLS and YYNGEE. The CDR3 sequence is 14 residues long. DNA of the CDR3: TGTGCCAGCAGCGCCGACAGGGGGCTCAACGAGCAGTACTTC. Amino acid sequence: CASSADRGLNEQYF.

This chain joins TRBV7-2 and TRBJ1-2, with D possibly being TRBD1 (5 bases). Trimming took 7 bases from V and 7 from J, leaving 19 bases between them. Germline V lookup: CDR1 SGHTA, CDR2 FQGNSA. This CDR3 contains 14 residues. This CDR3 is CASTFWGDQGGYTF. The CDR3 DNA follows: TGTGCCAGCACCTTCTGGGGGGACCAAGGTGGCTACACCTTC.

This clonotype was observed a few times. This chain uses TRBV29-1 with TRBJ1-2, with 7 nucleotides matching TRBD1. The V and J ends lost 7 bases and 2 bases, in that order; junction bases with no gene match: 7. CDR1 and CDR2 from the germline V gene are SQVTM and ANQGSEA. CDR3 length: 13 amino acids. The CDR3 nucleotides read TGCAGCGCCACCCGGGACAGCAACTATGGCTACACCTTC. Its translation: CSATRDSNYGYTF. Together with reference TRBV29-1 and TRBJ1-2, the CDR3 gives the full variable domain: SAVISQKPSRDICQRGTSLTIQCQVDSQVTMMFWYRQQPGQSLTLIATANQGSEATYESGFVIDKFPISRPNLTFSTLTVSNMSPEDSSIYLCSATRDSNYGYTFGSGTRLTVV.

This rearrangement joins TRBV2 to TRBJ2-3; 15 bases align to TRBD2. CDR3 length: 18 amino acids. V gave up 4 bases and J gave up 4 bases; unmatched junction bases: 9. Germline values: CDR1 SNHLY, CDR2 FYNNEI. In DNA form, the CDR3 reads TGTGCCAGCAGTGCCACCCGGACTAGCGGGAGGGCCCCAGATACGCAGTATTTT. Protein: CASSATRTSGRAPDTQYF.

The chain recombines TRBV7-9 with TRBJ2-5; TRBD2 agrees at 8 bases. Losses at the gene ends were 1 base for V and 5 bases for J; bases not matched to a gene: 9. This CDR3 has 16 amino acids. Germline lookup yields CDR1 SEHNR and CDR2 FQNEAQ (reference sequence). This CDR3 is CASSLVQRGSGETQYF. DNA of the CDR3: TGTGCCAGCAGCTTAGTCCAGCGGGGGTCAGGGGAGACCCAGTACTTC.

This rearrangement joins TRBV10-3 to TRBJ2-3, with TRBD2 identical over 8 bases. V shed 3 bases and J 2 bases; nucleotides not matched to a gene: 7. This CDR3 is 16 amino acids long. Looked up from germline, CDR1 is ENHRY and CDR2 is SYGVKD. CDR3 loop: CAISDTGTRDTDTQYF. The CDR3, as DNA: TGTGCCATCAGTGACACCGGGACTAGAGACACAGATACGCAGTATTTT.

The genes are TRBV7-3 and TRBJ2-2; D might be TRBD1 or TRBD2, each matching 5 bases. Between the trimmed V and J ends, which lost 2 bases and 4 bases, there was a span of 14 bases. The length of the CDR3 is 16 residues. The V gene's germline CDR1 is SGHTA and CDR2 FQGTGA. CDR3 amino acids: CASSLEQPGSTGELFF. DNA of the CDR3: TGTGCCAGCAGCTTAGAACAACCAGGGAGCACCGGGGAGCTGTTTTTT.

The chain couples TRBV20-1 to TRBJ2-3; 8 bases agree with TRBD1. Trimming took 6 bases from V and 5 from J; bases not matched to a gene: 16. Looked up from germline, CDR1 is DFQATT and CDR2 is SNEGSKA (reference sequence). CDR3 length: 16 amino acids. The CDR3 DNA is TGCAGTGCAGGGACAGGACGCAGTACGGGGGAAGATACGCAGTATTTT. Protein sequence: CSAGTGRSTGEDTQYF.

V is TRBV20-1 and J is TRBJ2-1; TRBD2 matches 8 bases. Germline V CDR1 and CDR2: DFQATT, SNEGSKA (reference sequence). The CDR3 contains 14 residues. Trimming at V came to 6 bases and at J to 1 base, leaving 5 bases not matched to a gene. This CDR3 reads CSASGGPSYNEQFF. DNA of the CDR3: TGCAGTGCGTCGGGGGGGCCTTCCTACAATGAGCAGTTCTTC.

This rearrangement joins TRBV7-2 to TRBJ2-3, with D possibly TRBD2 on 5 matching bases. The CDR3 runs to 15 residues. Trimming took off 3 bases at V and 6 bases at J, with 16 bases between the two ends. Germline CDR1 is SGHTA and CDR2 is FQGNSA. The CDR3 region is CASSFGLFWGDTQYF. In DNA, the CDR3 is TGTGCCAGCAGCTTCGGACTCTTTTGGGGTGATACGCAGTATTTT.

The chain combines TRBV24-1 with TRBJ2-7; unclear D gene. Trimming removed 5 bases from V and 3 bases from J, with 4 bases in between. CDR3 length: 11 amino acids. The germline gives CDR1 KGHDR, CDR2 SFDVKD. The CDR3 region is CATSGDYEQYF. Here the CDR3 DNA reads TGTGCCACCAGTGGGGACTACGAGCAGTACTTC.

This clonotype was detected a few times. This chain connects TRBV4-1 to TRBJ2-7; no clear D. Germline V gives CDR1 MGHRA, CDR2 YSYEKL. The V and J ends lost 5 bases and 6 bases respectively, with 14 bases between them. This CDR3 region has 13 residues. CDR3: CASSGRASSEQYF. CDR3 coding DNA: TGCGCCAGCAGCGGACGGGCCTCCAGCGAGCAGTACTTC.

A few counts support this clonotype. V is TRBV12-3 or TRBV12-4 and J is TRBJ1-5, with a possible D match to TRBD1 (5 bases). The CDR3 runs 15 residues. With 3 bases removed from V and 2 bases from J, the gap between germline ends came to 11 bases. Here the CDR3 DNA reads TGTGCCAGCAGTTTGGCAGGGACCGGCAATCAGCCCCAGCATTTT. Its translation is CASSLAGTGNQPQHF.

This chain uses TRBV5-6 with TRBJ2-5; D is undetermined. Matching the DNA end better, TRBJ2-7 makes the J call doubtful. The length of the CDR3 is 14 residues. Per germline, CDR1 SGHDT and CDR2 YYEEEE. CDR3 protein: CASSLRRMNYEQYF. The CDR3 bases are TGTGCCAGCAGCTTGAGGCGGATGAACTACGAGCAGTACTTC.

The chain links TRBV7-8 to TRBJ2-5, with D perhaps being TRBD1 or TRBD2 (5 bases each). CDR1 is SGHVS and CDR2 is FQNEAQ in the germline V gene. The CDR3 totals 14 residues. The V end was cut by 5 bases, the J end by 11 bases, with 21 bases between. This CDR3 reads CASSPPAGRNEQYF. Written as DNA, the CDR3 is TGTGCCAGCAGCCCCCCGGCAGGGAGAAATGAGCAGTACTTC.

A few counts support this clonotype. The rearrangement joins TRBV18 to TRBJ2-7; D unresolved. V was shortened by 3 bases and J by 2 bases, with 8 bases between the two germline ends. Germline V gene sequence: CDR1 KGHSH, CDR2 LQKENI. The CDR3 extends over 13 amino acids. CDR3 nucleotide sequence: TGTGCCAGCTCACCGGTTTTAACCTACGAGCAGTACTTC. Protein sequence: CASSPVLTYEQYF. Complete variable domain (other parts from reference TRBV18 and TRBJ2-7): NAGVMQNPRHLVRRRGQEARLRCSPMKGHSHVYWYRQLPEEGLKFMVYLQKENIIDESGMPKERFSAEFPKEGPSILRIQQVVRGDSAAYFCASSPVLTYEQYFGPGTRLTVT.

This clonotype has a handful of counts. The rearrangement links TRBV27 to TRBJ2-7; D might be TRBD2 (5 bases). Germline V gene sequence: CDR1 MNHEY, CDR2 SMNVEV (reference sequence). The CDR3 runs to 12 residues. Trimming removed 7 bases at V and 0 bases at J, with 7 bases between. In DNA form, the CDR3 reads TGTGCCAGCAAAGGACTCTCCTACGAGCAGTACTTC. This translates into CASKGLSYEQYF.

The V and J genes are TRBV18 and TRBJ2-1; D possibly corresponds to TRBD2 (6 bases). This CDR3 is built from 14 residues. The V end was cut by 3 bases, the J end by 5 bases, with 11 bases between. Per the germline V gene, CDR1 is KGHSH and CDR2 is LQKENI. This CDR3 reads CASSPQRANNEQFF. Here the CDR3 DNA reads TGTGCCAGCTCACCCCAGCGGGCCAACAATGAGCAGTTCTTC.

The DNA for the CDR3 is TGCAGCGTTGGAGGGGTATCGACAGGGGGCGATGGCTACACCTTC. Translation: CSVGGVSTGGDGYTF. The chain joins TRBV29-1 to TRBJ1-2, with 10 nucleotides matching TRBD1. The CDR3 spans 15 residues. V was pared by 4 bases and J by 6 bases, with 11 bases of the junction left unmatched. The germline V gene has CDR1 SQVTM and CDR2 ANQGSEA.

This chain connects TRBV7-2 to TRBJ1-2; a weak D match, TRBD1 (5 bases). Germline loops: CDR1 SGHTA, CDR2 FQGNSA. CDR3 length: 13 amino acids. The V end was cut by 0 bases, the J end by 8 bases, with 10 bases between. Here the CDR3 DNA reads TGTGCCAGCAGCTTAGCGCTGGGGGAGGGCTACACCTTC. Translating it yields CASSLALGEGYTF.